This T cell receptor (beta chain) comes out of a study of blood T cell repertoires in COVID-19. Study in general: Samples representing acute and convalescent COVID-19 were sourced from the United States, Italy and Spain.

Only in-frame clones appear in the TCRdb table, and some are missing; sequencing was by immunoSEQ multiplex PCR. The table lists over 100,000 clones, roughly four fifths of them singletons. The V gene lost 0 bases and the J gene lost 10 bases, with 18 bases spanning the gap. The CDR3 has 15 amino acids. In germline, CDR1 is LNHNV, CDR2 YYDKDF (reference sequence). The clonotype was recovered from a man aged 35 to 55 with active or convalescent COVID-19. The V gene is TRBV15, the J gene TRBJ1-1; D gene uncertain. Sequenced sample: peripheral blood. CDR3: CATSRDKSPEIGAFF. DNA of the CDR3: TGTGCCACCAGCAGAGATAAGAGTCCTGAAATCGGAGCTTTCTTT.